The 9 T cell receptor beta chains presented below share a single source sample, sequenced in a study of vaccination and CD4 T cells after COVID-19. No antigen is known for these receptors. Described treatment: approximately nine-day PBMC culture with coronavirus spike peptide pools or control peptides (ViraFEST assay). The assay that was used to sequence DNA from cultured CD4+ T cells was the Oncomine TCR Beta short-read assay. TCRdb re-derived calls from the PCR reads in MiXCR, one entry per CDR3 protein. In the table there are about 18,000 distinct CDR3 sequences, 53% of which are singletons. The sequences come from CD4+ T cells from blood, cultured in vitro, collected before SARS-CoV-2 vaccination. These receptors originate from a human donor who had recovered from COVID-19.

This chain uses TRBV7-2 with TRBJ1-2; no definite D call. The V end lost 5 bases, the J end lost 8 bases, and 15 bases lay between the germline ends. CDR3 size: 13 residues. The germline V gene has CDR1 SGHTA and CDR2 FQGNSA. The CDR3 protein is CASSQDLVRGYTF. Written as DNA, the CDR3 is TGTGCCAGCAGCCAAGATCTCGTCCGAGGCTACACCTTC.

This clonotype was observed a single time. This chain links TRBV4-2 with TRBJ2-6; D perhaps matches TRBD2 (6 bases). The germline gives CDR1 LGHNA, CDR2 YNFKEQ. V was clipped by 3 bases and J by 0 bases, with 9 bases between them. The CDR3 spans 16 residues. CDR3 DNA sequence: TGTGCCAGCAGCCAGGGGGGTGGCTCTGGGGCCAACGTCCTGACTTTC. Protein sequence: CASSQGGGSGANVLTF.

This clonotype was found a few times. The chain combines TRBV7-9 with TRBJ1-3; D uncertain. V was cut by 7 bases and J by 0 bases, with 7 bases left in between. Per the germline V gene, CDR1 is SEHNR and CDR2 is FQNEAQ (reference sequence). CDR3 size: 13 residues. For the CDR3, the DNA is TGTGCCAGCACGGCCTTCTCTGGAAACACCATATATTTT. Its translation: CASTAFSGNTIYF.

This clonotype has only one observation. The J gene is TRBJ1-1, the V gene TRBV11-3; no firm D call. The CDR3 length is 13 residues. Trimming stripped 3 bases from V and 7 bases from J, with 12 bases between. Per the germline V gene, CDR1 is SGHNT and CDR2 is YENEEA. DNA for the CDR3: TGTGCCAGCAGCTTGGGGATTTCGATTGAAGCTTTCTTT. Amino acid sequence: CASSLGISIEAFF.

V is TRBV5-4 and J is TRBJ1-1; weak D call: TRBD1 (5 bases). V was cut by 0 bases and J by 6 bases, with 9 bases left in between. Germline-derived CDR1 and CDR2 are SGHNT and YYREEE (reference sequence). The length of the CDR3 is 13 residues. CDR3: CASSLGGAAEAFF. The CDR3 nucleotides read TGTGCCAGCAGCTTGGGAGGGGCCGCTGAAGCTTTCTTT.

This clonotype was counted only a few times. The rearrangement links TRBV19 to TRBJ1-5, with 9 bases aligning to TRBD1. The V gene's germline CDR1 is LNHDA and CDR2 SQIVND (reference sequence). Trimming cost V 9 bases and J 5 bases; bases outside gene matches: 5. This CDR3 is 13 amino acids long. In DNA, the CDR3 is TGTGCCAGCGGACAGGGGCCGCATCAGCCCCAGCATTTT. Protein product: CASGQGPHQPQHF.

This clonotype has a handful of counts. This chain joins TRBV7-3 and TRBJ1-1, with a tentative D call TRBD1 (6 bases). V gave up 5 bases and J gave up 0 bases, with 10 bases separating them. This CDR3 is built from 14 residues. Germline-derived CDR1 and CDR2 are SGHTA and FQGTGA. DNA for the CDR3: TGTGCCAGCAGCCAAGGGGGGATGAACACTGAAGCTTTCTTT. Encoded protein: CASSQGGMNTEAFF.

This clonotype was detected once. This chain connects TRBV20-1 to TRBJ2-5; 9 nucleotides line up with TRBD2. J was trimmed by 0 bases and V by 2 bases; bases with no gene match: 7. Germline assignment: CDR1 DFQATT and CDR2 SNEGSKA (reference sequence). This CDR3 is 16 amino acids long. The CDR3 sequence: CSARRLAEEYQETQYF. The CDR3, as DNA: TGCAGTGCTAGACGACTAGCGGAGGAGTACCAAGAGACCCAGTACTTC.

This clonotype was recorded only once. The rearrangement uses TRBV7-3 and TRBJ2-3; D is ambiguous. Looked up from germline, CDR1 is SGHTA and CDR2 is FQGTGA. The V gene lost 2 bases and the J gene lost 4 bases, with 4 bases spanning the gap. This CDR3 region has 12 residues. This chain's CDR3 is CASSLDSDTQYF. The CDR3 coding sequence is TGTGCCAGCAGCTTAGATTCAGATACGCAGTATTTT.